This passage covers 30 T cell receptor beta chains from one sample sequenced in a study of blood T cell repertoires in COVID-19. Some clones are missing from TCRdb's copy, which holds only in-frame ones; the method was immunoSEQ multiplex PCR. The data show roughly 350,000 clones, around nine tenths seen once. Sequencing was performed on peripheral blood. Every receptor here comes from a woman in her 70s with COVID-19, enrolled during active disease.

This chain links TRBV2 with TRBJ1-3, with TRBD1 identical over 7 bases. The CDR3 runs to 14 residues. CDR1 and CDR2 (germline): SNHLY, FYNNEI. J was trimmed by 0 bases and V by 10 bases; bases with no gene match: 6. The CDR3 protein is CATDRDSSGNTIYF. As DNA, the CDR3 is TGTGCCACAGACCGGGACAGCTCTGGAAACACCATATATTTT.

The chain joins TRBV30 to TRBJ2-7, with TRBD1 matching 7 bases. Germline V lookup: CDR1 GTSNPN, CDR2 SVGIG (reference sequence). The CDR3 sequence is 12 residues long. The V gene end was trimmed by 2 bases and the J gene end by 5 bases; junction bases not matched to a gene: 3. The CDR3 here is CAWSQTGNEQYF. The CDR3, as DNA: TGTGCCTGGAGTCAGACAGGGAACGAGCAGTACTTC.

This chain uses TRBV19 with TRBJ2-5, with D possibly TRBD2 on 5 matching bases. V dropped 6 bases and J dropped 1 base, with 12 bases sitting between them. This CDR3 has 14 amino acids. Per the germline V gene, CDR1 is LNHDA and CDR2 is SQIVND (reference sequence). CDR3 bases: TGTGCCAGTAGCAAGGGAGTCAGCCAAGAGACCCAGTACTTC. It specifies CASSKGVSQETQYF.

This clone came up once. The chain carries TRBV11-2 and TRBJ2-3; D is perhaps TRBD1 (5 bases). The CDR3 has 13 residues. Germline lookup yields CDR1 SGHAT and CDR2 FQNNGV. Trimming left V 5 bases short and J 6 bases short, with 12 bases between. In DNA form, the CDR3 reads TGTGCCAGCAGCACGGACATTGGGGATACGCAGTATTTT. It encodes CASSTDIGDTQYF.

This clone occurred a few times. This chain links TRBV5-4 with TRBJ2-7, with 9 positions matching TRBD1. Germline V gene sequence: CDR1 SGHNT, CDR2 YYREEE (reference sequence). This CDR3 contains 16 residues. V gave up 4 bases and J gave up 7 bases; unmatched junction bases: 15. CDR3 residues: CASSATSGTGWEEQYF. The CDR3 region has the DNA TGTGCCAGCAGCGCCACCTCCGGGACAGGGTGGGAAGAGCAGTACTTC.

The chain uses TRBV24-1 and TRBJ1-2; possibly TRBD1 for D (5 bases). The V gene lost 1 base and the J gene lost 4 bases, with 12 bases spanning the gap. This CDR3 is built from 15 residues. Germline CDR1 KGHDR, CDR2 SFDVKD. Written as DNA, the CDR3 is TGTGCCACCAGTGATTTAGGGGCAGCGGGCTATGGCTACACCTTC. Translated, it gives CATSDLGAAGYGYTF.

This clone was recorded only once. The chain recombines TRBV6-1 with TRBJ2-7; 9 bases agree with TRBD1. This CDR3 is 16 amino acids long. Germline values: CDR1 MNHNS, CDR2 SASEGT. V lost 4 bases to trimming and J lost 1 base; unmatched junction nucleotides: 8. The DNA for the CDR3 is TGTGCCAGCAGTGTAGCCGGGACAGGGTATTCCTACGAGCAGTACTTC. This gives the protein CASSVAGTGYSYEQYF.

V is TRBV9 and J is TRBJ2-1, with TRBD2 as a possible D gene (6 bases). CDR3 length equals 17 residues. With 4 bases removed from V and 0 bases from J, the gap between germline ends came to 17 bases. The germline V gene has CDR1 SGDLS and CDR2 YYNGEE. The CDR3 loop is CASSMAGTPFSYNEQFF. CDR3 bases: TGTGCCAGCAGCATGGCCGGGACTCCCTTCTCCTACAATGAGCAGTTCTTC.

The V call is TRBV2, the J call TRBJ1-5; possibly TRBD1 for D (6 bases). Trimming removed 5 bases at V and 9 bases at J, with 14 bases between. Germline V gene lookup returns CDR1 SNHLY and CDR2 FYNNEI. The CDR3 consists of 13 residues. The CDR3 region is CASSKQGGMPQHF. CDR3 bases: TGTGCCAGCAGTAAACAGGGCGGTATGCCCCAGCATTTT. The full variable domain, completed using reference TRBV2 and TRBJ1-5, is EPEVTQTPSHQVTQMGQEVILRCVPISNHLYFYWYRQILGQKVEFLVSFYNNEISEKSEIFDDQFSVERPDGSNFTLKIRSTKLEDSAMYFCASSKQGGMPQHFGDGTRLSIL.

Details on this clone: Within the sample, other DNA sequences also encode this same CDR3. The rearrangement uses TRBV1 and TRBJ1-4; TRBD1 is the table's D call, not checked against the DNA. TRBV1 counts as a pseudogene. The CDR3 loop spans 17 amino acids. As DNA, the CDR3 is TGCACCAGTAGCCCCTTAGGGGGTATAAACGATAATGAAAAACTGTTTTTT. This codes for CTSSPLGGINDNEKLFF.

The chain carries TRBV19 and TRBJ1-5, with 11 positions matching TRBD1. V shed 3 bases and J 4 bases; nucleotides not matched to a gene: 2. CDR3 size: 15 residues. From germline, CDR1 is LNHDA and CDR2 SQIVND (reference sequence). CDR3 amino acids: CASSIRDRGNQPQHF. The CDR3 DNA reads as TGTGCCAGTAGTATCCGGGACAGGGGGAATCAGCCCCAGCATTTT.

This chain links TRBV29-1 with TRBJ1-1, with TRBD1 matching over 8 bases. CDR3 length: 13 residues. The junction had 4 bases not matched to a gene; V was cut back by 3 bases and J by 4 bases. The germline CDR1 and CDR2 sequences are SQVTM and ANQGSEA. The chain's CDR3 is CSVDSGQGTEAFF. DNA of the CDR3: TGCAGCGTTGATTCCGGACAGGGCACTGAAGCTTTCTTT.

This chain joins TRBV19 and TRBJ1-5; D is possibly TRBD1 (5 bases). Germline-derived CDR1 and CDR2 are LNHDA and SQIVND (reference sequence). Between the trimmed V and J ends, which lost 5 bases and 6 bases, there was a span of 11 bases. This CDR3 is 13 amino acids long. The CDR3 here is CASSSTVTQPQHF. CDR3 bases: TGTGCCAGTAGTTCGACAGTTACTCAGCCCCAGCATTTT.

This clone was observed a single time. V usage is TRBV28 and J usage is TRBJ1-2; TRBD1 aligns across 11 bases. V dropped 6 bases and J dropped 5; count of bases not matched to a gene: 8. Per germline, CDR1 MDHEN and CDR2 SYDVKM. This CDR3 spans 15 amino acids. The CDR3 loop is CASSLPDRGRYGYTF. CDR3 DNA: TGTGCCAGCAGCCTCCCGGACAGGGGGCGTTATGGCTACACCTTC.

The chain couples TRBV7-2 to TRBJ2-7, with D maybe TRBD1 (7 bases). Trimming removed 2 bases from V and 13 bases from J, with 18 bases in between. The CDR3 totals 13 residues. Looked up from germline, CDR1 is SGHTA and CDR2 is FQGNSA. In DNA, the CDR3 is TGTGCCAGCAGCTTAATTCAGGGGGGCCCGTCCTACTTC. Protein product: CASSLIQGGPSYF.

This chain connects TRBV3-1 (or the pseudogene TRBV3-2) to TRBJ1-1; D is unresolved. From germline, CDR1 is LGHDT and CDR2 YNNKEL (reference sequence). The CDR3 consists of 15 residues. V was clipped by 0 bases and J by 5 bases, with 13 bases between them. CDR3 residues: CASSQDLVLRTEAFF. The DNA for the CDR3 is TGTGCCAGCAGCCAAGATTTAGTGTTGCGTACTGAAGCTTTCTTT.

The chain recombines TRBV2 with TRBJ2-7; the match to TRBD2 covers 16 bases. CDR3 length: 17 residues. J gave up 2 bases and V 4 bases, and 5 bases lay outside the gene matches. Germline values: CDR1 SNHLY, CDR2 FYNNEI. In nucleotides, the CDR3 is TGTGCCAGCAGTGGTGGGACTAGCGGGGGGGAGACCTACGAGCAGTACTTC. Its translation is CASSGGTSGGETYEQYF.

The CDR3 DNA follows: TGCGCCAGCAGCTTCAAACCGGGACAGGGGCCCCTTGAGAATTCACCCCTCCACTTT. Protein sequence: CASSFKPGQGPLENSPLHF. This rearrangement joins TRBV5-1 to TRBJ1-6; TRBD1 matches at 10 bases. Germline CDR1 reads SGHRS; CDR2 reads YFSETQ. This CDR3 comprises 19 residues. V was clipped by 2 bases and J by 7 bases; unmatched bases: 15.

CDR3 sequence reads: CASSPTGQGAAFF. The CDR3 nucleotides read TGCGCCAGCAGCCCCACAGGACAGGGTGCGGCTTTCTTT. The V gene is TRBV5-1, the J gene TRBJ1-1; TRBD1 agrees at 8 bases. The V gene's germline CDR1 is SGHRS and CDR2 YFSETQ. After removal of 4 bases from V and 11 bases from J, the junction contained 10 bases not matched to a gene. This CDR3 has 13 residues.

In its sample, this clone was seen once. This chain joins TRBV5-4 and TRBJ2-7, with 7 bases fitting TRBD2. The V gene's germline CDR1 is SGHNT and CDR2 YYREEE (reference sequence). Losses at the gene ends were 4 bases for V and 2 bases for J; bases not matched to a gene: 12. This CDR3 is 16 amino acids long. The CDR3 spells CASSPGAGTSTYEQYF. CDR3 sequence (DNA): TGTGCCAGCAGCCCGGGAGCGGGGACCTCGACCTACGAGCAGTACTTC.

The V gene is TRBV3-1 (or the pseudogene TRBV3-2), the J gene TRBJ2-1, with 10 bases fitting TRBD1. J was trimmed by 7 bases and V by 1 base; bases with no gene match: 7. This CDR3 comprises 16 residues. From germline, CDR1 is LGHDT and CDR2 YNNKEL (reference sequence). This CDR3 reads CASSQGPGQGTNEQFF. In nucleotides, the CDR3 is TGTGCCAGCAGCCAAGGCCCGGGACAGGGGACAAATGAGCAGTTCTTC.

This chain links TRBV6-1 with TRBJ1-3; D gene unclear. The CDR3 covers 14 residues. V shed 3 bases and J shed 0 bases, with 6 bases lying between them. Germline-derived CDR1 and CDR2 are MNHNS and SASEGT. The CDR3 loop reads CASSEPSSGNTIYF. The CDR3 nucleotides are TGTGCCAGCAGTGAGCCCAGCTCTGGAAACACCATATATTTT.

V is TRBV6-5 and J is TRBJ2-2, with 7 bases identical to TRBD1. The germline V gene encodes CDR1 MNHEY and CDR2 SVGAGI. The CDR3 loop spans 14 amino acids. The V and J ends lost 2 bases and 5 bases, in that order; junction bases with no gene match: 2. CDR3 loop: CASSYPQGTGELFF. The CDR3 DNA sequence: TGTGCCAGCAGTTACCCACAGGGGACCGGGGAGCTGTTTTTT.

The genes are TRBV24-1 and TRBJ2-3, with 13 bases aligning to TRBD2. Germline-derived CDR1 and CDR2 are KGHDR and SFDVKD. After removal of 3 bases from V and 3 bases from J, the junction contained 5 bases not matched to a gene. There are 17 residues in the CDR3. The DNA for the CDR3 is TGTGCCACCAGTGATGGACTAGCGGGGGTCGAGACAGATACGCAGTATTTT. Its protein product is CATSDGLAGVETDTQYF.

This chain links TRBV7-2 with TRBJ2-2; 8 nucleotides match TRBD2. V was pared by 5 bases and J by 7 bases, with 9 bases of the junction left unmatched. Germline V lookup: CDR1 SGHTA, CDR2 FQGNSA. This CDR3 is built from 15 residues. Here the CDR3 reads CASSPPGGRDGELFF. The CDR3 nucleotides read TGTGCCAGCAGCCCCCCGGGGGGGCGGGACGGGGAGCTGTTTTTT.

The chain uses TRBV5-1 and TRBJ2-1, with 10 bases matching TRBD1. The ends lost 4 bases at V and 8 bases at J; junction bases unmatched: 6. Per germline, CDR1 SGHRS and CDR2 YFSETQ. The CDR3 length is 14 residues. DNA for the CDR3: TGCGCCAGCAGCCGGGACAGGGGATGGGATGAGCAGTTCTTC. As protein: CASSRDRGWDEQFF.

V usage is TRBV5-8 and J usage is TRBJ2-1; 8 bases match TRBD1. Germline V gene data show CDR1 as SGHTS and CDR2 as YDEGEE. The CDR3 has 16 amino acids. V lost 0 bases and J lost 2; bases outside the gene matches: 4. CDR3 loop: CASSLVGTGTYNEQFF. DNA for the CDR3: TGTGCCAGCAGCTTGGTAGGGACAGGTACCTACAATGAGCAGTTCTTC. The variable domain in full, completed from reference TRBV5-8 and TRBJ2-1, reads EAGVTQSPTHLIKTRGQQATLRCSPISGHTSVYWYQQALGLGLQFLLWYDEGEERNRGNFPPRFSGRQFPNYSSELNVNALELEDSALYLCASSLVGTGTYNEQFFGPGTRLTVL.

This chain uses TRBV5-1 with TRBJ2-1; 11 nucleotides agree with TRBD2. This CDR3 contains 15 residues. The V and J ends lost 4 bases and 5 bases, in that order; junction bases with no gene match: 5. The germline CDR1 and CDR2 sequences are SGHRS and YFSETQ. This CDR3 reads CASSLGLAAHNEQFF. The CDR3 DNA reads TGCGCCAGCAGCCTGGGACTAGCGGCCCACAATGAGCAGTTCTTC.

This rearrangement joins TRBV29-1 to TRBJ2-7; 8 bases are a match to TRBD1. Germline assignment: CDR1 SQVTM and CDR2 ANQGSEA. The V and J ends lost 5 bases and 1 base, in that order; junction bases with no gene match: 13. This CDR3 is built from 16 residues. The CDR3: CSVSPPGTGVSYEQYF. The CDR3 coding sequence is TGCAGCGTTTCCCCGCCCGGGACAGGTGTTTCCTACGAGCAGTACTTC.

The rearrangement uses TRBV7-8 and TRBJ1-6; D gene unclear. Per the germline V gene, CDR1 is SGHVS and CDR2 is FQNEAQ. Trimming shortened V by 4 bases and J by 1 base, and 11 bases separated the two germline ends. The CDR3 is made up of 16 amino acids. For the CDR3, the DNA is TGTGCCAGCAGCTCCCGGTTTGTATCCTATAATTCACCCCTCCACTTT. It codes for CASSSRFVSYNSPLHF.